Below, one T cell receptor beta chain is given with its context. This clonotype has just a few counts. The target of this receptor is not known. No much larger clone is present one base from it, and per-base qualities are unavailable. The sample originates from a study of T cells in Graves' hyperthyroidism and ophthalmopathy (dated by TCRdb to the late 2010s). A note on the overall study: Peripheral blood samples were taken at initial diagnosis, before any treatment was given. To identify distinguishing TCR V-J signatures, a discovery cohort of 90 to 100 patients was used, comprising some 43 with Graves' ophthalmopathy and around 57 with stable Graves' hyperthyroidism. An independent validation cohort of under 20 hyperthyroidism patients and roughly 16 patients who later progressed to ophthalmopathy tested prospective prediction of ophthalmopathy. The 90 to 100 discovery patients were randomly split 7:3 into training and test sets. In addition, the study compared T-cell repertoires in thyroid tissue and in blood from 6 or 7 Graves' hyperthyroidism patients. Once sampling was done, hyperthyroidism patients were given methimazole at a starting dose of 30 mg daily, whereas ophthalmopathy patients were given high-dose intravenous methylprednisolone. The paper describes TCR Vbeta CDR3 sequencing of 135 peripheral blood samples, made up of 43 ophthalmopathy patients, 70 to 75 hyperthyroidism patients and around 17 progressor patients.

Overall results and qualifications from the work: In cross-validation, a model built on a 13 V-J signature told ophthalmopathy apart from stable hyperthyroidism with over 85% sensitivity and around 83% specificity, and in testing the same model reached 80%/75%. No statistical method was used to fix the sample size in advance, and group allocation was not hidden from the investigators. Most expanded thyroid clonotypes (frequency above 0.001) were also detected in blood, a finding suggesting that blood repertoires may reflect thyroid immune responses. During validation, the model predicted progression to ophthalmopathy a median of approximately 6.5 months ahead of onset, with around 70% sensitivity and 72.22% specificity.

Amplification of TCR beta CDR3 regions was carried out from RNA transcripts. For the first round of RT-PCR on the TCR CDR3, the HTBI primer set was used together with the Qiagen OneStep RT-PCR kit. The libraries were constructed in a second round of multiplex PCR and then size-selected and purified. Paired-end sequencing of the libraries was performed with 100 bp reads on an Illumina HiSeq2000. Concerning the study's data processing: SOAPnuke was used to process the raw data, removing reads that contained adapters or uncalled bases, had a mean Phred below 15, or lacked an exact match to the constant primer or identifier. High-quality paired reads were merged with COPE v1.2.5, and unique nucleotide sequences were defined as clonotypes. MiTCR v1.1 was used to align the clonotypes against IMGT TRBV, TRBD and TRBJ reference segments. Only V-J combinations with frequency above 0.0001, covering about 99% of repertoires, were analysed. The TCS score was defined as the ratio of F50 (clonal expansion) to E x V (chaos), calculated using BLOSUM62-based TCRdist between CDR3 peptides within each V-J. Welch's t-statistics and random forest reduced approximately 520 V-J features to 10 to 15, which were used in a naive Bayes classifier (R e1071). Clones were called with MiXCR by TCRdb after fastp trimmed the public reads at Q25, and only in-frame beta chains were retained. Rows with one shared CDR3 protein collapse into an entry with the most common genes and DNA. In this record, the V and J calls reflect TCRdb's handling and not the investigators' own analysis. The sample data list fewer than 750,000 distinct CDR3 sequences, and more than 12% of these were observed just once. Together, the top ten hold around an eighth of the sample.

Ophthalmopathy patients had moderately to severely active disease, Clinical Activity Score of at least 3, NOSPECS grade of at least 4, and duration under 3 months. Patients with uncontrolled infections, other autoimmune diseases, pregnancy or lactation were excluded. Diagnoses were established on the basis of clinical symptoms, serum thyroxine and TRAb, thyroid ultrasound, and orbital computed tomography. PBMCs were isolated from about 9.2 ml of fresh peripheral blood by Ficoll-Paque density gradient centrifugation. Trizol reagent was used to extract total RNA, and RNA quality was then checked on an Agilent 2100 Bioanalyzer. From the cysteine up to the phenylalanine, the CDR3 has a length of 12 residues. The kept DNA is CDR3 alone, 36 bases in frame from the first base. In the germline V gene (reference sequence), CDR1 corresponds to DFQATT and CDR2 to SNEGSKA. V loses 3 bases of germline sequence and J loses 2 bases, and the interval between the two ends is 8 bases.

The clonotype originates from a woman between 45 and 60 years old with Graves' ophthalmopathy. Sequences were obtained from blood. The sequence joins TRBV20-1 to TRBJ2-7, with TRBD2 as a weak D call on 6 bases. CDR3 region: CSASRGTYEQYF. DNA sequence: TGCAGTGCTAGTCGGGGGACCTACGAGCAGTACTTC.